This T cell receptor beta chain was sequenced for a study of cytomegalovirus exposure and HLA in healthy donors. Trimming took 4 bases from V and 5 from J; bases not matched to a gene: 2. The germline V gene encodes CDR1 SGHRS and CDR2 YFSETQ. The CDR3 consists of 14 residues. Notes on the study in general: More than 15,000 TCR beta sequences were associated with HLA alleles at 0.05 false discovery rate in a later analysis.

In the case of this clone: What it binds is unknown.

PCR primers comprised 60 Vbeta and 13 Jbeta primers. The method was immunoSEQ multiplex PCR; TCRdb's version includes in-frame clones alone and lacks a portion of them. Of around 200,000 clones in the sample, about four fifths were seen once. The sequencing input was PBMCs. This TCR was sampled from a woman aged 45 to 65 in good health and CMV-seropositive. The chain recombines TRBV5-1 with TRBJ1-4, with 10 bases fitting TRBD1. In DNA, the CDR3 is TGCGCCAGCAGCCCGGACAGGGGGAATGAAAAACTGTTTTTT. Its translation is CASSPDRGNEKLFF.